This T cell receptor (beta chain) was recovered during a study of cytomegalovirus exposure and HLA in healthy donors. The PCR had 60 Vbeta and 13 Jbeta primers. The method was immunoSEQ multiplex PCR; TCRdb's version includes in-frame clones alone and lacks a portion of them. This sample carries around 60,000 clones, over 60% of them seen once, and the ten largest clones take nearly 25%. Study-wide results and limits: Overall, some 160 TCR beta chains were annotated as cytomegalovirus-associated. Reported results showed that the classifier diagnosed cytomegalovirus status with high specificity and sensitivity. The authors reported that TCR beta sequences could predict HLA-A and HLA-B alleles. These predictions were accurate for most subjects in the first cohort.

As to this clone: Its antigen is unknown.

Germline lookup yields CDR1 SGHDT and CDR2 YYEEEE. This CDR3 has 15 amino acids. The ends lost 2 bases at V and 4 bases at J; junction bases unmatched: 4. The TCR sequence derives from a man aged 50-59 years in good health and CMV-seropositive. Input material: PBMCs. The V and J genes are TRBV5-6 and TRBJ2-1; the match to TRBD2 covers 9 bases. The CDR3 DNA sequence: TGTGCCAGCAGCTTAGGTAGCGGGAGTTACAATGAGCAGTTCTTC. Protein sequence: CASSLGSGSYNEQFF. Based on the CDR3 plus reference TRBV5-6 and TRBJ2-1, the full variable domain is DAGVTQSPTHLIKTRGQQVTLRCSPKSGHDTVSWYQQALGQGPQFIFQYYEEEERQRGNFPDRFSGHQFPNYSSELNVNALLLGDSALYLCASSLGSGSYNEQFFGPGTRLTVL.